The sequence of this T cell receptor (beta chain) was determined in a study of OX40 agonist ivuxolimab in advanced cancers. Whole-study results and caveats: At 0.1 to 3.0 mg/kg and by week 6, clonal expansion occurred in CD4+ and CD8+ blood T cells.

Some clones are missing from TCRdb's copy, which holds only in-frame ones; the method was immunoSEQ multiplex PCR. The table shows 75,000 to 80,000 clones, with roughly 84% occurring only once. A note on this clone: Its antigen remains unknown.

Per the germline V gene, CDR1 is SGHRS and CDR2 is YFSETQ. V trimming: 4 bases; J trimming: 4 bases; junction bases outside the gene matches: 10. The CDR3 extends over 15 amino acids. The sequenced sample was CD4+ or CD8+ T cells sorted from blood, obtained in a trial of the OX40 agonist ivuxolimab. The chain joins TRBV5-1 to TRBJ1-1, with 7 bases aligning to TRBD1. The clonotype comes from an adult with an advanced solid tumor such as melanoma, head and neck, liver or kidney cancer. As DNA, the CDR3 is TGCGCCAGCAGCCTAACAGGGGCCCAGGGCACTGAAGCTTTCTTT. Residues: CASSLTGAQGTEAFF. The full variable domain, completed using reference TRBV5-1 and TRBJ1-1, is KAGVTQTPRYLIKTRGQQVTLSCSPISGHRSVSWYQQTPGQGLQFLFEYFSETQRNKGNFPGRFSGRQFSNSRSEMNVSTLELGDSALYLCASSLTGAQGTEAFFGQGTRLTVV.